These 14 T cell receptor beta chains were sequenced from one sample in a study of human CD8 memory T cell subsets. UMI-labeled 5' RACE was used, and it produced the TCR beta libraries. Each CDR3 protein gets one entry in TCRdb, which reprocessed the 5' RACE reads and gives no DNA. This sample's clone table lists thousands of distinct CDR3 sequences. The sequenced material came from CD8+ T cells from PBMCs. Every receptor here comes from a human donor in good health.

The chain combines TRBV5-8 with TRBJ1-6. The length of the CDR3 is 18 residues. The germline CDR1 and CDR2 sequences are SGHTS and YDEGEE. The CDR3 is CASSLSGESLSYNSPLHF.

The chain is built from TRBV13 and TRBJ2-1; with no DNA, the TCRdb D assignment of TRBD2 cannot be verified. Germline lookup yields CDR1 PRHDT and CDR2 FYEKMQ (reference sequence). The CDR3 runs to 15 residues. CDR3 sequence reads: CASSLTSGVISEQFF.

This rearrangement joins TRBV29-1 to TRBJ2-7; the D gene TCRdb calls, TRBD1, cannot be checked with no DNA. This CDR3 region has 15 residues. The germline CDR1 and CDR2 sequences are SQVTM and ANQGSEA. The CDR3 loop reads CSVIQPTGQGYEQYF.

The chain couples TRBV30 to TRBJ1-3; TCRdb indicates TRBD1, and absent DNA this call remains unverified. CDR1 GTSNPN and CDR2 SVGIG come from the germline V gene (reference sequence). The CDR3 extends over 14 amino acids. CDR3 loop: CAWGSRGSGNTIYF. Full variable domain (rest looked up from reference TRBV30 and TRBJ1-3): SQTIHQWPATLVQPVGSPLSLECTVEGTSNPNLYWYRQAAGRGLQLLFYSVGIGQISSEVPQNLSASRPQDRQFILSSKKLLLSDSGFYLCAWGSRGSGNTIYFGEGSWLTVV.

The chain uses TRBV7-6 and TRBJ2-1; without DNA, the TCRdb call of TRBD2 cannot be checked. Germline V gene sequence: CDR1 SGHVS, CDR2 FNYEAQ. This CDR3 spans 15 amino acids. CDR3 in amino acids: CASSLRLAGGLEQFF.

The chain links TRBV7-9 to TRBJ2-7; the D call of TRBD2 rests on TCRdb alone, since no DNA is present to check it. The germline CDR1 and CDR2 sequences are SEHNR and FQNEAQ (reference sequence). The CDR3 covers 15 residues. This chain's CDR3 is CASSPGEGQLYEQYF.

This clonotype shows up as large by frequency. V usage is TRBV20-1 and J usage is TRBJ1-2; TCRdb indicates TRBD1, and absent DNA this call remains unverified. Looked up from germline, CDR1 is DFQATT and CDR2 is SNEGSKA (reference sequence). The CDR3 is 13 amino acids. CDR3 region: CSARSPGGYGYTF.

This chain joins TRBV7-2 and TRBJ2-5; TCRdb designates TRBD1, a call that cannot be tested without DNA. The germline CDR1 and CDR2 sequences are SGHTA and FQGNSA. This CDR3 contains 13 residues. CDR3 residues: CASSLGQQETQYF.

This chain connects TRBV15 to TRBJ2-2; TCRdb outputs TRBD1, but without DNA this stays unchecked. There are 16 residues in the CDR3. Germline V gene lookup returns CDR1 LNHNV and CDR2 YYDKDF (reference sequence). The chain's CDR3 is CATTLRDSPNTGELFF.

The chain has TRBV11-3 and TRBJ2-7; TCRdb returns TRBD1, unconfirmable since there is no DNA. The germline gives CDR1 SGHNT, CDR2 YENEEA. The length of the CDR3 is 13 residues. The CDR3 sequence is CASSFEGGYEQYF.

The J gene is TRBJ2-7, the V gene TRBV6-5. There are 14 residues in the CDR3. Germline values: CDR1 MNHEY, CDR2 SVGAGI. This CDR3 is CASSYSYKSYEQYF.

J is TRBJ2-7 and V is TRBV5-6; the D call of TRBD2 rests on TCRdb alone, since no DNA is present to check it. From germline, CDR1 is SGHDT and CDR2 YYEEEE. The CDR3 length is 14 residues. CDR3 sequence reads: CASSFGTSGYEQYF.

The V and J genes are TRBV10-2 and TRBJ2-7; TCRdb's D call, TRBD2, is unchecked because there is no DNA. The germline V gene encodes CDR1 WSHSY and CDR2 SAAADI. There are 14 residues in the CDR3. The CDR3 sequence: CASSESASGYEQYF.

The rearrangement uses TRBV20-1 and TRBJ2-7. Germline CDR1 and CDR2: DFQATT and SNEGSKA (reference sequence). This CDR3 region has 11 residues. This chain's CDR3 is CSVEGTYEQYF.